A selection of T cell receptor beta chains follows, all from one sample in a study of blood T cell repertoires in COVID-19. The repertoire was sequenced with immunoSEQ multiplex PCR; TCRdb's copy has only in-frame clones and lacks some. The data contain fewer than 250,000 clones, about 86% of them singletons. The sample taken for sequencing was peripheral blood. All receptors come from a woman between 65 and 79 years old with acute or convalescent COVID-19. CDR3s include the opening cysteine and the closing phenylalanine or tryptophan. Where a row states a size, it is once, few, many or the class of an expanded clone; other rows omit it.

CDR3 protein,clone size,V gene,CDR3 length,J gene
CASSQLSYEQYF,NA,TRBV5-1,12,TRBJ2-7
CASSPIRLAEDTQYF,once,TRBV18,15,TRBJ2-3
CASSFGGYEQFF,NA,TRBV7-6,12,TRBJ2-1
CASSQVGTGGENTEAFF,NA,TRBV14,17,TRBJ1-1
CASNLQGQGAYEQYF,once,TRBV7-8,15,TRBJ2-7
CASTAGGYGYTF,NA,TRBV7-9,12,TRBJ1-2
CASAVGTGAQYF,NA,TRBV19,12,TRBJ2-5
CASSFSGGLLTEAFF,once,TRBV27,15,TRBJ1-1
CATSRQGSSPLHF,NA,TRBV15,13,TRBJ1-6
CASSRGLAGTYNEQFF,NA,TRBV7-2,16,TRBJ2-1
CASNQRGQPSTDTQYF,NA,TRBV5-1,16,TRBJ2-3
CATSDPGLAGGADTQYF,NA,TRBV24-1,17,TRBJ2-3
CASSLAPGGGGQETQYF,NA,TRBV5-5,17,TRBJ2-5
CASSRSGTGAQETQYF,NA,TRBV18,16,TRBJ2-5
CASSFQQGWEQFF,NA,TRBV7-7,13,TRBJ2-1
CASSMSGGKGEKLFF,NA,TRBV19,15,TRBJ1-4
CASSYGWANVLTF,few,TRBV6-5,13,TRBJ2-6
CASSPRGGGANVLTF,NA,TRBV3-1/TRBV3-2,15,TRBJ2-6
CASSWGSGHEKLFF,NA,TRBV28,14,TRBJ1-4
CASSLGQGFTNSPLHF,NA,TRBV7-2,16,TRBJ1-6
CASSQATGELFF,few,TRBV4-2,12,TRBJ2-2
CASSLEYESSYEQYF,NA,TRBV5-8,15,TRBJ2-7
CASSTGLVPNQPQHF,NA,TRBV6-5,15,TRBJ1-5
CATSDRPNYGYTF,once,TRBV10-3,13,TRBJ1-2
CASSQDRWQGARNTEAFF,NA,TRBV4-2,18,TRBJ1-1
CASSRTSYNEQFF,NA,TRBV19,13,TRBJ2-1
CASSSGRQLNYGYTF,NA,TRBV6-2/TRBV6-3,15,TRBJ1-2
CASSSTGGNQPQHF,NA,TRBV28,14,TRBJ1-5
CASSFASGPYNEQFF,NA,TRBV7-9,15,TRBJ2-1
CASRNPGLGVNEQFF,NA,TRBV27,15,TRBJ2-1
CASSSYTGGQYF,NA,TRBV7-2,12,TRBJ2-7
CASSMSIDQETQYF,NA,TRBV19,14,TRBJ2-5
CASSSGAWGYTF,NA,TRBV28,12,TRBJ1-2
CASSPQGISYEQYF,NA,TRBV11-2,14,TRBJ2-7
CASSLGGQGNYGYTF,NA,TRBV5-1,15,TRBJ1-2
CASSPPSPPLSF,NA,TRBV18,12,TRBJ1-2
CASSYLYEQYF,once,TRBV6-5,11,TRBJ2-7
CASSRWDRVNEKLFF,NA,TRBV3-1/TRBV3-2,15,TRBJ1-4
CASSFARAVSSYEQYF,NA,TRBV27,16,TRBJ2-7
CASSSYSGLQETQYF,NA,TRBV28,15,TRBJ2-5